The clone carrying this TCR beta chain was seen more than once but under ten times. What it binds is unknown. The data are from a study of a mutant IDH1 vaccine in newly diagnosed glioma. Study information: Across weeks 1, 3, 5, 7, 11, 15, 19 and 23, patients received a vaccination each time, eight in all.

Described time point: week 11, during vaccination. In every dose of vaccine, 300 ug of mutant IDH1 20-mer peptide was given alongside topical imiquimod. Newly diagnosed WHO grade 3 or 4 IDH1-mutant, ATRX-lost astrocytomas were identified in the donors. This CDR3 region has 12 residues. Per the germline V gene, CDR1 is LNHDA and CDR2 is SQIVND (reference sequence). Deletions cut 7 bases from V and 1 base from J, with 7 bases between. Some clones are missing from TCRdb's copy, which holds only in-frame ones; the method was immunoSEQ multiplex PCR. The sample yields some 60,000 clones, about 80% seen once. Study observations and caveats: Among top peripheral T cell clonotypes, changes seemed unrelated to pseudoprogression. Detectable vaccine-induced immune responses arose in almost 95% of patients.

The source was PBMCs, collected from a glioma patient whose treatment included an IDH1 peptide vaccine. The clonotype originates from a man aged 50-59 years with glioma. The chain joins TRBV19 to TRBJ1-1; D might be TRBD1 (6 bases). The CDR3 DNA sequence: TGTGCCAGTAAACAGGGGAACACTGAAGCTTTCTTT. Its protein is CASKQGNTEAFF.